The 24 T cell receptor beta chains in this list originate from one sample, sequenced in a study of cytomegalovirus exposure and HLA in healthy donors. It was with 60 Vbeta and 13 Jbeta primers that the PCR ran. TCRdb's copy holds only in-frame clones and misses some; the assay was immunoSEQ multiplex PCR. The table records roughly 250,000 clones, 80% of them present only once. Material: PBMCs. Receptors were obtained from a girl aged 2-15 years in good health and CMV-seronegative.

This clone was observed a single time. This rearrangement joins TRBV11-2 to TRBJ2-1, with 11 bases lining up with TRBD1. The germline CDR1 and CDR2 sequences are SGHAT and FQNNGV. The CDR3 sequence is 15 residues long. The V segment lost 4 bases and the J segment 4 bases; nucleotides outside the gene matches: 3. Here the CDR3 DNA reads TGTGCCAGCAGCTCGGACAGGGGGCCTTACAATGAGCAGTTCTTC. Its translation: CASSSDRGPYNEQFF.

The chain couples TRBV7-9 to TRBJ2-5; D might be TRBD2 (7 bases). Between the trimmed V and J ends, which lost 7 bases and 3 bases, there was a span of 15 bases. The CDR3 length is 14 residues. The V gene's germline CDR1 is SEHNR and CDR2 FQNEAQ (reference sequence). CDR3 sequence (DNA): TGTGCCAGCACCGTGGCGGGGGCCGAAGAGACCCAGTACTTC. Translated, it gives CASTVAGAEETQYF.

This clone was observed once. The rearrangement joins TRBV5-1 to TRBJ1-4; 8 bases are shared with TRBD1. Per germline, CDR1 SGHRS and CDR2 YFSETQ. V lost 1 base and J lost 5; bases outside the gene matches: 10. The CDR3 totals 17 residues. DNA of the CDR3: TGCGCCAGCAGCTTGAGGTTTTACAGGGGGAGGAATGAAAAACTGTTTTTT. Its translation is CASSLRFYRGRNEKLFF.

The chain couples TRBV6-5 to TRBJ2-7; 12 bases agree with TRBD2. V shed 8 bases and J 5 bases; nucleotides not matched to a gene: 7. CDR3 size: 14 residues. Per the germline V gene, CDR1 is MNHEY and CDR2 is SVGAGI. CDR3 in DNA: TGTGCCAGCGGCCGGACTAGCGGGGCCGACGAGCAGTACTTC. It is translated as CASGRTSGADEQYF.

The V gene is TRBV15, the J gene TRBJ1-4, with D uncertain. From germline, CDR1 is LNHNV and CDR2 YYDKDF (reference sequence). Trimming took 8 bases from V and 0 from J, leaving 16 bases between them. The CDR3 totals 16 residues. CDR3 protein: CATRPWPSATNEKLFF. In DNA, the CDR3 is TGTGCCACCCGGCCCTGGCCGAGCGCAACTAATGAAAAACTGTTTTTT.

The chain uses TRBV7-3 and TRBJ2-7; 7 bases fit TRBD1. The CDR3 length is 12 residues. Germline CDR1 reads SGHTA; CDR2 reads FQGTGA. V shed 4 bases and J 7 bases; nucleotides not matched to a gene: 4. CDR3 in DNA: TGTGCCAGCAGCTCAGGGGGTCTGGAGCAGTACTTC. Protein product: CASSSGGLEQYF.

The chain uses TRBV19 and TRBJ2-1; D might be TRBD1 (5 bases). This CDR3 is 14 amino acids long. CDR1 is LNHDA, CDR2 SQIVND, per germline (reference sequence). V gave up 4 bases and J gave up 0 bases, with 7 bases separating them. In DNA, the CDR3 is TGTGCCAGTAGTAGAACAGGCTCCTACAATGAGCAGTTCTTC. This translates into CASSRTGSYNEQFF.

This chain uses TRBV7-8 with TRBJ1-1, with unresolved D. This CDR3 spans 13 amino acids. Trimming removed 3 bases from V and 6 bases from J, with 11 bases in between. From germline, CDR1 is SGHVS and CDR2 FQNEAQ. CDR3 in DNA: TGTGCCAGCAGCTTGATCCTCGGTTCTGAAGCTTTCTTT. Amino acids: CASSLILGSEAFF.

This clone has only a few counts. The chain couples TRBV7-9 to TRBJ2-1; possible D gene TRBD2, 5 bases. CDR1 is SEHNR and CDR2 is FQNEAQ in the germline V gene (reference sequence). V gave up 1 base and J gave up 8 bases, with 18 bases separating them. The CDR3 runs to 16 residues. Here the CDR3 reads CASSLVRTKARDEQFF. DNA of the CDR3: TGTGCCAGCAGCTTAGTTCGTACTAAGGCGCGGGATGAGCAGTTCTTC.

A few counts support this clone. V and J are TRBV29-1 and TRBJ2-2; possibly TRBD1 for D (5 bases). This CDR3 has 14 residues. Trimming removed 3 bases from V and 4 bases from J, with 12 bases in between. The V gene's germline CDR1 is SQVTM and CDR2 ANQGSEA. CDR3 coding DNA: TGCAGCGTTGAGGGCTTTGGGGCCACCGGGGAGCTGTTTTTT. This translates into CSVEGFGATGELFF.

The chain recombines TRBV28 with TRBJ2-6, with D tentatively TRBD1 (5 bases). This CDR3 is built from 13 residues. V was cut by 10 bases and J by 2 bases, with 9 bases left in between. Germline CDR1 and CDR2: MDHEN and SYDVKM. This CDR3 reads CANSRAGANVLTF. DNA of the CDR3: TGTGCCAACTCCAGGGCTGGGGCCAACGTCCTGACTTTC.

The chain recombines TRBV28 with TRBJ2-3; D is unresolved. The germline V and J ends were trimmed by 4 bases and 0 bases, with 8 bases remaining between them. Germline V gene sequence: CDR1 MDHEN, CDR2 SYDVKM. CDR3 length equals 14 residues. The CDR3 nucleotides read TGTGCCAGCAGTTCAGACGGGAGCACAGATACGCAGTATTTT. Protein: CASSSDGSTDTQYF.

The J gene is TRBJ2-3, the V gene TRBV9; D gene ambiguous. Trimming took 3 bases from V and 6 from J, leaving 8 bases between them. Germline lookup yields CDR1 SGDLS and CDR2 YYNGEE. The CDR3 extends over 12 amino acids. The chain's CDR3 is CASSDSMDTQYF. The CDR3 nucleotides are TGTGCCAGCAGCGACAGTATGGATACGCAGTATTTT.

This clone was seen more than once but under ten times. This chain joins TRBV28 and TRBJ2-3; 14 nucleotides agree with TRBD2. The CDR3 is made up of 16 amino acids. CDR1 is MDHEN, CDR2 SYDVKM, per germline. Trimming at V came to 6 bases and at J to 6 bases, leaving 8 bases not matched to a gene. The CDR3 spells CASSPTSGGEVDTQYF. The CDR3 region has the DNA TGTGCCAGCAGCCCGACTAGCGGGGGGGAAGTCGATACGCAGTATTTT.

The rearrangement uses TRBV27 and TRBJ2-5; TRBD1 is a possible D gene (6 bases). V lost 3 bases and J 4 bases, leaving 15 bases between the germline ends. Germline loops: CDR1 MNHEY, CDR2 SMNVEV (reference sequence). The CDR3 runs to 15 residues. The CDR3 loop reads CASSFWPGDPETQYF. CDR3 DNA: TGTGCCAGCAGTTTTTGGCCAGGGGACCCAGAGACCCAGTACTTC.

This chain joins TRBV29-1 and TRBJ1-1; D is unclear. Per the germline V gene, CDR1 is SQVTM and CDR2 is ANQGSEA. Trimming left V 8 bases short and J 4 bases short, with 20 bases between. The CDR3 is 14 residues long. CDR3 region: CSLNEVAAGTEAFF. The CDR3 DNA reads TGCAGCCTCAACGAAGTGGCAGCGGGCACTGAAGCTTTCTTT.

This chain connects TRBV9 to TRBJ2-2, with D possibly matching TRBD2 (5 bases). In germline, CDR1 is SGDLS, CDR2 YYNGEE. The CDR3 extends over 13 amino acids. With 8 bases removed from V and 1 base from J, the gap between germline ends came to 9 bases. DNA of the CDR3: TGTGCCAGTTTACGGGAGAACACCGGGGAGCTGTTTTTT. Its translation: CASLRENTGELFF.

The genes are TRBV7-9 and TRBJ2-7; a weak D match, TRBD2 (5 bases). The CDR3 loop spans 16 amino acids. Deletions cut 5 bases from V and 1 base from J, with 18 bases between. In germline, CDR1 is SEHNR, CDR2 FQNEAQ (reference sequence). The CDR3 DNA follows: TGTGCCAGCAGCAGAACCGGACGGAGACTATCCTACGAGCAGTACTTC. This gives the protein CASSRTGRRLSYEQYF.

The chain employs TRBV6-5 and TRBJ2-7, with D perhaps TRBD2 (6 bases). CDR1 is MNHEY, CDR2 SVGAGI, per germline. Trimming stripped 7 bases from V and 3 bases from J, with 13 bases between. The CDR3 sequence is 13 residues long. As DNA, the CDR3 is TGTGCCAGCACTATGGGGGAGGACTACGAGCAGTACTTC. It specifies CASTMGEDYEQYF.

The chain couples TRBV4-1 to TRBJ2-7; no definite D call. This CDR3 has 13 amino acids. V was clipped by 1 base and J by 4 bases, with 8 bases between them. Germline V gives CDR1 MGHRA, CDR2 YSYEKL. The CDR3 nucleotides read TGCGCCAGCAGCCAAGGGTTCCAGTACGAGCAGTACTTC. This encodes CASSQGFQYEQYF.

The chain uses TRBV6-5 and TRBJ2-5; possible D gene TRBD2, 7 bases. Trimming removed 2 bases from V and 5 bases from J, with 15 bases in between. The CDR3 totals 15 residues. Per germline, CDR1 MNHEY and CDR2 SVGAGI. DNA for the CDR3: TGTGCCAGCAGTTACCCTGGAAGGGGGGGGGAGACCCAGTACTTC. This sequence encodes CASSYPGRGGETQYF.

The CDR3 coding sequence is TGTGCCAGCAGCTTTAGCGGAACCCAGAATGAAAAACTGTTTTTT. Translating gives CASSFSGTQNEKLFF. V gene TRBV11-2 combines with J gene TRBJ1-4; no definite D call. The V and J ends lost 3 bases and 5 bases respectively, with 13 bases between them. Germline assignment: CDR1 SGHAT and CDR2 FQNNGV. This CDR3 is built from 15 residues.

This clone was observed a few times. The J gene is TRBJ2-2, the V gene TRBV29-1; 13 bases are shared with TRBD2. This CDR3 has 14 residues. The V and J ends lost 6 bases and 6 bases, in that order; junction bases with no gene match: 4. Germline V gene lookup returns CDR1 SQVTM and CDR2 ANQGSEA. The CDR3 loop is CSVTSGGAPGELFF. CDR3 DNA: TGCAGCGTAACTAGCGGGGGGGCTCCCGGGGAGCTGTTTTTT.

V and J are TRBV18 and TRBJ2-3; a possible D gene is TRBD2 (6 bases). V was clipped by 6 bases and J by 4 bases, with 14 bases between them. The germline V gene has CDR1 KGHSH and CDR2 LQKENI. The CDR3 is 14 residues long. The CDR3 loop reads CASSGRLQSDTQYF. The CDR3 DNA is TGTGCCAGCTCCGGGAGACTCCAATCAGATACGCAGTATTTT.